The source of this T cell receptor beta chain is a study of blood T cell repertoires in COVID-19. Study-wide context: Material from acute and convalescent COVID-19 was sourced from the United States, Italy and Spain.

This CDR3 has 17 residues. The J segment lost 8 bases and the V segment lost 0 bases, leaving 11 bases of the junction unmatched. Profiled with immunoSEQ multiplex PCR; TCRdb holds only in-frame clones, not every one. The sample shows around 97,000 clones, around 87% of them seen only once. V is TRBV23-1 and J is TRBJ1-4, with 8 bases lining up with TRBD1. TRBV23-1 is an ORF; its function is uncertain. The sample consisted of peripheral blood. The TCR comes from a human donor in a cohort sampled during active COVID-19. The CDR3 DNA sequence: TGCGCCAGCAGTCAATCGGGAAAATCAGGGGGCCCGGAAAAACTGTTTTTT. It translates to CASSQSGKSGGPEKLFF.